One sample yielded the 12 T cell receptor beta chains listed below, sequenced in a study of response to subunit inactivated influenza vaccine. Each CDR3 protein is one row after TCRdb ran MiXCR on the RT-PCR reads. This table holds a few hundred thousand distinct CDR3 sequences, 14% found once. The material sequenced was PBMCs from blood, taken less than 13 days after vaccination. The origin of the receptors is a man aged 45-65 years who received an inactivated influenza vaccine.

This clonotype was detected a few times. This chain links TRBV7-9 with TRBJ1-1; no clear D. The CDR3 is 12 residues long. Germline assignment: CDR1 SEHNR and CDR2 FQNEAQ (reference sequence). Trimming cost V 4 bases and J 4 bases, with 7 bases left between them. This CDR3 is CASSSWGTEAFF. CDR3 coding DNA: TGTGCCAGCAGCTCCTGGGGCACTGAAGCTTTCTTT.

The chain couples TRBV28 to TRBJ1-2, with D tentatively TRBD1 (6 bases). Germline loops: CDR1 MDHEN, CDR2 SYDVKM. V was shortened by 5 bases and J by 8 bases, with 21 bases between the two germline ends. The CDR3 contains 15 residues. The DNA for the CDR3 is TGTGCCAGCAGTGTCACCCTAGGGGGGTATAGGGGCTACACCTTC. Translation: CASSVTLGGYRGYTF.

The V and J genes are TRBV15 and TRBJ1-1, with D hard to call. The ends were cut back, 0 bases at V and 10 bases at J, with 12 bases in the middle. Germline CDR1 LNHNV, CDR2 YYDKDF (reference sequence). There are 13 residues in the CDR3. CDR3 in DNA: TGTGCCACCAGCAGAGAGAGAAGTATGGGAGCTTTCTTT. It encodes CATSRERSMGAFF.

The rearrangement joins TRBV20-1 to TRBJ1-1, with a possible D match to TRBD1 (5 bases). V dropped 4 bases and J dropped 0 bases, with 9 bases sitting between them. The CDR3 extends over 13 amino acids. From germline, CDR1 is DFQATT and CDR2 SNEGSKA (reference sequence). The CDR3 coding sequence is TGCAGTGCTAAATGGACACTGAACACTGAAGCTTTCTTT. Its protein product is CSAKWTLNTEAFF.

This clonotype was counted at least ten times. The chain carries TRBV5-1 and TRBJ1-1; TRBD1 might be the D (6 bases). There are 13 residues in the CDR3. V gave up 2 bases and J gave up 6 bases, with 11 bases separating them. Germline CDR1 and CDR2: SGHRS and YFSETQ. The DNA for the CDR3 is TGCGCCAGCAGCTTCTCAGGGGATGCTGAAGCTTTCTTT. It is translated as CASSFSGDAEAFF.

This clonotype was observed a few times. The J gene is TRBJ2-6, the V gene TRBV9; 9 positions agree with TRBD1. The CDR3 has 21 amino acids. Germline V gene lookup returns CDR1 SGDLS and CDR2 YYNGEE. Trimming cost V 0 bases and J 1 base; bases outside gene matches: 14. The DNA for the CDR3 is TGTGCCAGCAGCGTAGCGTCTGTCCCGGGACAGGGTTCATCTGGGGCCAACGTCCTGACTTTC. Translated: CASSVASVPGQGSSGANVLTF.

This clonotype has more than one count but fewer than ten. The CDR3 is CASAKMTGAQETQYF. CDR3 coding DNA: TGTGCCAGCGCAAAAATGACAGGGGCCCAAGAGACCCAGTACTTC. This chain links TRBV12-3 or TRBV12-4 with TRBJ2-5; 8 bases map to TRBD1. This CDR3 has 15 residues. J was trimmed by 1 base and V by 8 bases; bases with no gene match: 9.

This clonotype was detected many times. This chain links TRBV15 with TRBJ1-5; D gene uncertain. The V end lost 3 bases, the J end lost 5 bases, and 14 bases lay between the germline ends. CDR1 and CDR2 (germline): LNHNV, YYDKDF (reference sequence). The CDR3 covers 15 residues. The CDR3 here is CATSSMGTGDQPQHF. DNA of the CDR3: TGTGCCACCAGCAGTATGGGAACCGGGGATCAGCCCCAGCATTTT.

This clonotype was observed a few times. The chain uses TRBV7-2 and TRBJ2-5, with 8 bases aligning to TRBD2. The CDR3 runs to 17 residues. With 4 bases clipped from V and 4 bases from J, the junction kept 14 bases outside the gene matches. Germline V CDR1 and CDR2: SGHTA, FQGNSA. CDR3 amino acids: CASSSGGVRLLGETQYF. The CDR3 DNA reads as TGTGCCAGCAGCTCCGGGGGGGTCAGGTTGTTGGGAGAGACCCAGTACTTC.

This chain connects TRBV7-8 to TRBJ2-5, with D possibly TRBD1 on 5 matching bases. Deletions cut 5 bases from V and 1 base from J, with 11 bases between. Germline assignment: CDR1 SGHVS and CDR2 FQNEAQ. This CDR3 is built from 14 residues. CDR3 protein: CASSETESQETQYF. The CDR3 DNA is TGTGCCAGCAGCGAGACAGAGAGCCAAGAGACCCAGTACTTC.

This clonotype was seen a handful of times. In DNA form, the CDR3 reads TGCGCCAGCAGCCCAGGACAGGGGCGTTTGAACACTGAAGCTTTCTTT. Its translation: CASSPGQGRLNTEAFF. The V call is TRBV5-1, the J call TRBJ1-1; 9 bases fit TRBD1. V shed 4 bases and J 0 bases; nucleotides not matched to a gene: 7. CDR1 and CDR2 from the germline V gene are SGHRS and YFSETQ. This CDR3 spans 16 amino acids.

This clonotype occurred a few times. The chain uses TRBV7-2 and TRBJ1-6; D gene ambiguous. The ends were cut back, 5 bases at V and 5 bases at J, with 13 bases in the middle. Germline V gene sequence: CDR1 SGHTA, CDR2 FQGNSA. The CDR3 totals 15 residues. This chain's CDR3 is CASSPGRANNSPLHF. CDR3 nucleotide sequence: TGTGCCAGCAGCCCCGGGAGGGCTAATAATTCACCCCTCCACTTT.